These 20 T cell receptor beta chains were all obtained from the same sample, sequenced in a study of cytomegalovirus exposure and HLA in healthy donors. The PCR employed 60 Vbeta primers together with 13 Jbeta primers. Method: immunoSEQ multiplex PCR; TCRdb's copy keeps in-frame clones and lacks some. The data show about 200,000 clones, 70% to 90% seen once. Sequenced material: PBMCs. These receptors originate from a woman younger than 35 in good health and CMV-seronegative.

This chain uses TRBV10-1 with TRBJ2-5, with D maybe TRBD2 (5 bases). Germline V CDR1 and CDR2: WNHNN, SYGVQD (reference sequence). This CDR3 has 13 residues. V was pared by 3 bases and J by 2 bases, with 7 bases between. The CDR3 nucleotides are TGCGCCAGCAGTGACTGGAGGCAAGAGACCCAGTACTTC. Protein product: CASSDWRQETQYF.

The V and J genes are TRBV30 and TRBJ1-1; no clear D gene. V lost 2 bases and J lost 5, with 12 bases in between. Germline V gene data show CDR1 as GTSNPN and CDR2 as SVGIG (reference sequence). The CDR3 has 13 amino acids. This CDR3 reads CAWSPPRGTEAFF. In DNA, the CDR3 is TGTGCCTGGAGTCCCCCCCGCGGGACTGAAGCTTTCTTT. Looking up the rest from reference TRBV30 and TRBJ1-1 gives the full variable domain: SQTIHQWPATLVQPVGSPLSLECTVEGTSNPNLYWYRQAAGRGLQLLFYSVGIGQISSEVPQNLSASRPQDRQFILSSKKLLLSDSGFYLCAWSPPRGTEAFFGQGTRLTVV.

The chain joins TRBV9 to TRBJ2-3; unclear D gene. The CDR3 is 15 amino acids. Germline CDR1 reads SGDLS; CDR2 reads YYNGEE. V was clipped by 0 bases and J by 2 bases, with 10 bases between them. CDR3 residues: CASSVGVGFTDTQYF. In DNA form, the CDR3 reads TGTGCCAGCAGCGTAGGGGTCGGGTTCACAGATACGCAGTATTTT.

V is TRBV9 and J is TRBJ2-5; a weak D match, TRBD2 (5 bases). Trimming stripped 3 bases from V and 7 bases from J, with 13 bases between. The CDR3 contains 13 residues. The V gene's germline CDR1 is SGDLS and CDR2 YYNGEE. The CDR3 DNA reads as TGTGCCAGCAGCGAAAACCCCGGAGGGACCCAGTACTTC. Its translation is CASSENPGGTQYF.

Regarding this clone: At one end the junction does not follow the germline gene, possibly because of a read error. The chain combines TRBV7-6 with TRBJ1-5; 7 bases match TRBD1. The germline V gene has CDR1 SGHVS and CDR2 FNYEAQ. This CDR3 is built from 14 residues. Written as DNA, the CDR3 is TGTGCCAGCAGCTTAGCAGGGGGCAACCAGCCCCAGCATTTT. As protein: CASSLAGGNQPQHF.

The chain recombines TRBV5-1 with TRBJ1-6, with 7 bases aligning to TRBD1. Per germline, CDR1 SGHRS and CDR2 YFSETQ. CDR3 size: 14 residues. Trimming cost V 4 bases and J 8 bases; bases outside gene matches: 6. The CDR3 DNA follows: TGCGCCAGCAGCGTGGGGGACAGTCATTCACCCCTCCACTTT. Translation gives CASSVGDSHSPLHF.

V and J are TRBV5-4 and TRBJ2-5, with 8 bases aligning to TRBD2. J gave up 1 base and V 4 bases, and 3 bases lay outside the gene matches. The germline V gene encodes CDR1 SGHNT and CDR2 YYREEE (reference sequence). The CDR3 consists of 14 residues. CDR3 loop: CASSHGGVQETQYF. The DNA of the CDR3 is TGTGCCAGCAGCCACGGGGGGGTCCAAGAGACCCAGTACTTC.

The gene calls are TRBV6-5 and TRBJ2-7; 11 bases map to TRBD1. Losses at the gene ends were 2 bases for V and 6 bases for J; bases not matched to a gene: 3. The germline CDR1 and CDR2 sequences are MNHEY and SVGAGI. This CDR3 region has 14 residues. CDR3 amino acids: CASSYLGTGGEQYF. Here the CDR3 DNA reads TGTGCCAGCAGTTACCTAGGGACAGGGGGCGAGCAGTACTTC.

This sequence joins TRBV7-9 and TRBJ1-6; the D gene is possibly TRBD1 (6 bases). The CDR3 consists of 14 residues. The ends were cut back, 2 bases at V and 6 bases at J, with 8 bases in the middle. Germline values: CDR1 SEHNR, CDR2 FQNEAQ (reference sequence). CDR3 in DNA: TGTGCCAGCAGCTTATTGGGGGCTAATTCACCCCTCCACTTT. Its protein is CASSLLGANSPLHF. Drawing the rest from reference TRBV7-9 and TRBJ1-6, the complete variable domain is DTGVSQNPRHKITKRGQNVTFRCDPISEHNRLYWYRQTLGQGPEFLTYFQNEAQLEKSRLLSDRFSAERPKGSFSTLEIQRTEQGDSAMYLCASSLLGANSPLHFGNGTRLTVT.

This clone was observed a handful of times. The chain employs TRBV7-8 and TRBJ1-3, with D possibly matching TRBD1 (5 bases). Germline CDR1 is SGHVS and CDR2 is FQNEAQ. The CDR3 loop spans 16 amino acids. V was pared by 0 bases and J by 0 bases, with 9 bases between. CDR3 protein: CASSLARTLSGNTIYF. In DNA, the CDR3 is TGTGCCAGCAGCTTAGCGAGGACACTCTCTGGAAACACCATATATTTT. The full variable domain, completed using reference TRBV7-8 and TRBJ1-3, is GAGVSQSPRYKVAKRGQDVALRCDPISGHVSLFWYQQALGQGPEFLTYFQNEAQLDKSGLPSDRFFAERPEGSVSTLKIQRTQQEDSAVYLCASSLARTLSGNTIYFGEGSWLTVV.

The chain recombines TRBV28 with TRBJ1-3; possible D gene TRBD1, 6 bases. From germline, CDR1 is MDHEN and CDR2 SYDVKM. The CDR3 runs to 15 residues. Trimming shortened V by 3 bases and J by 2 bases, and 11 bases separated the two germline ends. The CDR3 sequence: CASSFEQGTGNTIYF. CDR3 sequence (DNA): TGTGCCAGCAGTTTCGAACAGGGTACTGGAAACACCATATATTTT.

A single count supports this clone. The chain uses TRBV5-1 and TRBJ2-1; 13 bases agree with TRBD2. Germline V gene data show CDR1 as SGHRS and CDR2 as YFSETQ. The CDR3 runs to 15 residues. V gave up 3 bases and J gave up 9 bases; unmatched junction bases: 6. CDR3 residues: CASSSTSGRATEQFF. For the CDR3, the DNA is TGCGCCAGCAGCTCCACTAGCGGGAGGGCCACTGAGCAGTTCTTC. Together with reference TRBV5-1 and TRBJ2-1, the CDR3 gives the full variable domain: KAGVTQTPRYLIKTRGQQVTLSCSPISGHRSVSWYQQTPGQGLQFLFEYFSETQRNKGNFPGRFSGRQFSNSRSEMNVSTLELGDSALYLCASSSTSGRATEQFFGPGTRLTVL.

The CDR3 loop reads CASSLAAETGNTGELFF. The CDR3 DNA reads as TGTGCCAGCAGCTTAGCAGCGGAGACAGGGAACACCGGGGAGCTGTTTTTT. The chain employs TRBV7-2 and TRBJ2-2, with a weak D call TRBD1 (6 bases). The V gene lost 0 bases and the J gene lost 1 base, with 12 bases spanning the gap. Germline CDR1 reads SGHTA; CDR2 reads FQGNSA. The length of the CDR3 is 17 residues.

This clone was seen only once. The chain combines TRBV18 with TRBJ2-7; TRBD1 matches 7 bases. This CDR3 has 14 residues. V trimming: 3 bases; J trimming: 3 bases; junction bases outside the gene matches: 5. The germline V gene has CDR1 KGHSH and CDR2 LQKENI. CDR3 DNA sequence: TGTGCCAGCTCACCTATGGACAGGCTCTACGAGCAGTACTTC. Protein sequence: CASSPMDRLYEQYF.

This clone was observed once. The gene calls are TRBV19 and TRBJ1-6, with TRBD1 matching 8 bases. Trimming cost V 4 bases and J 10 bases; bases outside gene matches: 9. The CDR3 has 15 amino acids. From germline, CDR1 is LNHDA and CDR2 SQIVND (reference sequence). CDR3 bases: TGTGCCAGTAGTACGGACAGGGAGGAAGGATCACCCCTCCACTTT. This sequence encodes CASSTDREEGSPLHF. The variable domain in full, completed from reference TRBV19 and TRBJ1-6, reads DGGITQSPKYLFRKEGQNVTLSCEQNLNHDAMYWYRQDPGQGLRLIYYSQIVNDFQKGDIAEGYSVSREKKESFPLTVTSAQKNPTAFYLCASSTDREEGSPLHFGNGTRLTVT.

V and J are TRBV28 and TRBJ1-2, with TRBD1 matching 9 bases. This CDR3 has 17 amino acids. J gave up 2 bases and V 5 bases, and 12 bases lay outside the gene matches. The germline CDR1 and CDR2 sequences are MDHEN and SYDVKM. The CDR3 bases are TGTGCCAGCAGTCTACCGGGACAGGGATCCATAAACTATGGCTACACCTTC. This gives the protein CASSLPGQGSINYGYTF.

This chain joins TRBV19 and TRBJ1-4; weak D call: TRBD1 (5 bases). The CDR3 loop spans 15 amino acids. Germline lookup yields CDR1 LNHDA and CDR2 SQIVND (reference sequence). Between the trimmed V and J ends, which lost 5 bases and 4 bases, there was a span of 14 bases. In nucleotides, the CDR3 is TGTGCCAGTAGTCTCTCCGGGGGGATTAATGAAAAACTGTTTTTT. This sequence encodes CASSLSGGINEKLFF.

V usage is TRBV27 and J usage is TRBJ1-6, with D possibly being TRBD1 (5 bases). The CDR3 length is 15 residues. Germline CDR1 and CDR2: MNHEY and SMNVEV (reference sequence). Trimming left V 0 bases short and J 10 bases short, with 13 bases between. DNA for the CDR3: TGTGCCAGCAGTTTATCGACCGGGGGGAACTCACCCCTCCACTTT. Translated: CASSLSTGGNSPLHF.

V gene TRBV7-9 combines with J gene TRBJ2-5; 7 positions match TRBD1. Trimming at V came to 7 bases and at J to 2 bases, leaving 13 bases not matched to a gene. Germline CDR1 reads SEHNR; CDR2 reads FQNEAQ (reference sequence). This CDR3 contains 16 residues. The CDR3 here is CASTHSPTGFQETQYF. The CDR3 DNA follows: TGTGCCAGCACCCACTCCCCGACAGGGTTTCAAGAGACCCAGTACTTC. Full variable domain (missing parts from reference TRBV7-9 and TRBJ2-5): DTGVSQNPRHKITKRGQNVTFRCDPISEHNRLYWYRQTLGQGPEFLTYFQNEAQLEKSRLLSDRFSAERPKGSFSTLEIQRTEQGDSAMYLCASTHSPTGFQETQYFGPGTRLLVL.

CDR3 in amino acids: CASSQDRERSYEQYF. The CDR3 coding sequence is TGCGCCAGCAGCCAGGACAGGGAGAGGTCCTACGAGCAGTACTTC. This chain links TRBV4-3 with TRBJ2-7, with TRBD1 matching over 8 bases. This CDR3 is 15 amino acids long. V lost 3 bases to trimming and J lost 1 base; unmatched junction nucleotides: 5. Germline V gives CDR1 LGHNA, CDR2 YSLEER.